This T cell receptor (beta chain) was recorded in a study of blood T cell repertoires in COVID-19. The trim removed 6 bases at V and 5 bases at J, leaving 7 bases unmatched. Germline CDR1 is LNHDA and CDR2 is SQIVND (reference sequence). The CDR3 consists of 13 residues. Clones were sequenced by immunoSEQ multiplex PCR, and TCRdb holds only the in-frame ones, with some missing. This table has over 350,000 clones, just under 90% appearing once. Sequenced input: PBMCs or T cells enriched from blood (not recorded which). The chain links TRBV19 to TRBJ2-7; 7 bases are a match to TRBD1. This TCR was sampled from a woman between 50 and 59 years old who had recovered from COVID-19. CDR3 nucleotides: TGTGCCAGTAGATTAGGGGGCCGCAACGAGCAGTACTTC. The encoded protein is CASRLGGRNEQYF.